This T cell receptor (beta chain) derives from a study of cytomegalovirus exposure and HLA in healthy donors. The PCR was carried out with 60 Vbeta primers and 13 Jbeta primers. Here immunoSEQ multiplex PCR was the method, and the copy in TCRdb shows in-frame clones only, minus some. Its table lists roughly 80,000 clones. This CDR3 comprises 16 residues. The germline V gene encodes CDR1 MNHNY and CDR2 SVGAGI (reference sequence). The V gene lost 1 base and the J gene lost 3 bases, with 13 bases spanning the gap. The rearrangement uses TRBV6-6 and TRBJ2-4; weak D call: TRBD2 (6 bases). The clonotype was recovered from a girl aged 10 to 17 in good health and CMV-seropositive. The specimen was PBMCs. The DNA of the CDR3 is TGTGCCAGCAGTTACTTTCCGCGGGGCGGCAAAAACATTCAGTACTTC. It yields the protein CASSYFPRGGKNIQYF.